This T cell receptor beta chain was recovered during a study of OX40 agonist ivuxolimab in advanced cancers. Findings and limits, study-wide: Among the nonresponders, some also had low normalized T-cell clonal expansion. Mean expanded clone counts were higher in CD8+ than CD4+ T cells.

With regard to this clone: Its antigen is as yet unknown.

Sequencing was performed with immunoSEQ multiplex PCR; in TCRdb, only in-frame clones are kept and a portion is missing. The data show about 70,000 clones, less than 90% seen once. The CDR3 has 12 residues. Germline V lookup: CDR1 SQVTM, CDR2 ANQGSEA. J gave up 3 bases and V 4 bases, and 2 bases lay outside the gene matches. V gene TRBV29-1 combines with J gene TRBJ1-1; 7 bases are a match to TRBD1. The receptor's source is an adult with an advanced solid tumor such as melanoma, head and neck, liver or kidney cancer. The sample consisted of CD4+ or CD8+ T cells sorted from blood, taken in a trial of the OX40 agonist ivuxolimab. The CDR3 region has the DNA TGCAGCGTTGCAGGGGGTCACACTGAAGCTTTCTTT. It translates to CSVAGGHTEAFF.